The clone carrying this TCR beta chain was counted many times. Its antigen is as yet unknown. This sample stems from a study of regulatory T cells in long-lasting Graves disease. Overall study results and limits: TRBV28 was favored in persistent disease, as were TRBJ1-2 and TRBJ2-5.

Construction of the TCR beta libraries employed iRepertoire HTBI primers in conjunction with Arm-PCR of CDR3 regions. MiXCR was run by TCRdb on the multiplex PCR reads, yielding one entry per CDR3 protein. This sample has fewer than 450,000 distinct CDR3 sequences, with around 20% found just once. The V and J ends lost 3 bases and 9 bases, in that order; junction bases with no gene match: 7. This CDR3 contains 14 residues. The germline gives CDR1 DFQATT, CDR2 SNEGSKA (reference sequence). Documented time point: persistent/refractory GD, antithyroid drugs over 5 years with positive TRAb. After RNA was extracted from PBMCs, the TCR library was made from it.

The receptor was isolated from a female donor with Graves disease. The chain carries TRBV20-1 and TRBJ1-6; TRBD1 aligns across 8 bases. This material consisted of peripheral blood mononuclear cells (PBMCs), taken when the disease was refractory, from a patient treated with antithyroid drugs. The CDR3 DNA sequence: TGCAGTGCTAGGGGACAGGCCTTGAGTTCACCCCTCCACTTT. Encoded protein: CSARGQALSSPLHF.